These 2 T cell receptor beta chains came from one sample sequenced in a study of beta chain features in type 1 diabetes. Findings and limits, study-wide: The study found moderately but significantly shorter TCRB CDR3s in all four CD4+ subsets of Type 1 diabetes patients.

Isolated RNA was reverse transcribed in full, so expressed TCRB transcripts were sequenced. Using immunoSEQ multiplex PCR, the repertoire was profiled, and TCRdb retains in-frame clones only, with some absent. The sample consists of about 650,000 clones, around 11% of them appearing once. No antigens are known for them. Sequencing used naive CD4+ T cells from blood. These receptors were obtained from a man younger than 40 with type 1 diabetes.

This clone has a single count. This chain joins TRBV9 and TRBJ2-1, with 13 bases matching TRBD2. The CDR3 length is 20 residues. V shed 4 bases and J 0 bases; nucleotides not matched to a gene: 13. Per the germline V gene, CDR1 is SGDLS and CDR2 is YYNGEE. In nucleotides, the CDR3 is TGTGCCAGCAGCTTCACCCGACTAGCGGGGGGCCCGAGCTCCTACAATGAGCAGTTCTTC. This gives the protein CASSFTRLAGGPSSYNEQFF. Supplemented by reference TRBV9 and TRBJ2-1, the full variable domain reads DSGVTQTPKHLITATGQRVTLRCSPRSGDLSVYWYQQSLDQGLQFLIQYYNGEERAKGNILERFSAQQFPDLHSELNLSSLELGDSALYFCASSFTRLAGGPSSYNEQFFGPGTRLTVL.

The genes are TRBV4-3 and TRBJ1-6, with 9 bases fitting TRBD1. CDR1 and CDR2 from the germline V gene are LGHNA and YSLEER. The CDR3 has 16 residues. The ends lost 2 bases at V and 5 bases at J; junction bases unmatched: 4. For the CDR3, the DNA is TGCGCCAGCAGCCAATTTGGACAGGGGAATAATTCACCCCTCCACTTT. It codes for CASSQFGQGNNSPLHF.